The 31 T cell receptor beta chains listed next were all sequenced from one sample in a study of regulatory T cells in long-lasting Graves disease. Libraries of TCR beta came from iRepertoire HTBI primers plus Arm-PCR of CDR3 regions. In TCRdb, the multiplex PCR reads were re-called with MiXCR into one record per CDR3 protein. The sample lists 400,000 to 550,000 distinct CDR3 sequences, approximately 15% seen once, with around 17% in the top ten. Time point denoted: newly diagnosed GD, antithyroid drugs for less than 3 months. After RNA was extracted from PBMCs, the TCR library was made from it. These sequences were also reported in another study, on T cells in Graves' hyperthyroidism and ophthalmopathy.

The sample was peripheral blood mononuclear cells (PBMCs), taken at new diagnosis, from a patient treated with antithyroid drugs. These receptor sequences come from a woman aged 25-40 years with Graves disease.

There are many counts of this clonotype. The chain combines TRBV20-1 with TRBJ2-1; tentatively, D is TRBD2 (5 bases). Germline CDR1 is DFQATT and CDR2 is SNEGSKA (reference sequence). The CDR3 has 14 residues. The V and J ends lost 5 bases and 2 bases respectively, with 13 bases between them. CDR3 in amino acids: CSAVAGGAYNEQFF. The CDR3 DNA is TGCAGTGCTGTCGCGGGTGGAGCCTACAATGAGCAGTTCTTC.

This clonotype was detected ten times or more. The chain employs TRBV18 and TRBJ2-5; D is perhaps TRBD1 or TRBD2 (5 bases each). From germline, CDR1 is KGHSH and CDR2 LQKENI. V lost 3 bases and J 2 bases, leaving 13 bases between the germline ends. CDR3 length: 15 amino acids. The CDR3 protein is CASSPLRDEQETQYF. CDR3 sequence (DNA): TGTGCCAGCTCACCGCTCCGGGACGAACAAGAGACCCAGTACTTC. Complete variable domain (other parts from reference TRBV18 and TRBJ2-5): NAGVMQNPRHLVRRRGQEARLRCSPMKGHSHVYWYRQLPEEGLKFMVYLQKENIIDESGMPKERFSAEFPKEGPSILRIQQVVRGDSAAYFCASSPLRDEQETQYFGPGTRLLVL.

This clonotype was recorded at least ten times. This chain links TRBV12-3 or TRBV12-4 with TRBJ2-2, with 10 bases matching TRBD1. V shed 4 bases, J shed 5 bases, and the junction held 4 bases outside the gene matches. The CDR3 covers 15 residues. This chain's CDR3 is CASSSDRGRTGELFF. For the CDR3, the DNA is TGTGCCAGCAGTTCAGACAGGGGGCGAACCGGGGAGCTGTTTTTT.

This clonotype was seen once. A clone one base away is much larger, so this may be a read error. This chain connects TRBV7-9 to TRBJ2-7; D may be TRBD1 (6 bases). The CDR3 runs 15 residues. Germline V gene sequence: CDR1 SEHNR, CDR2 FQNEAQ (reference sequence). The CDR3 DNA follows: TGTGCCAGCAGCTTGGCCCGGGACATCTCCCACGAGCAGTACTTC. This gives the protein CASSLARDISHEQYF.

This clonotype has a handful of counts. V and J are TRBV12-5 and TRBJ1-5; 8 bases line up with TRBD1. CDR1 and CDR2 (germline): LGHNT, FRNRAP. With V trimmed by 7 bases and J by 9 bases, 8 bases remained unmatched. The CDR3 is made up of 13 amino acids. The CDR3 DNA reads TGTGCTAGTGCCGGGGACAGGCACTGGCCCCAGCATTTT. Residues: CASAGDRHWPQHF.

This clonotype occurred many times. The chain couples TRBV12-3 or TRBV12-4 to TRBJ2-7; 9 bases fit TRBD2. The CDR3 is 15 amino acids. The V segment lost 3 bases and the J segment 6 bases; nucleotides outside the gene matches: 9. The CDR3 loop is CASSFMGREGPEQYF. In nucleotides, the CDR3 is TGTGCCAGCAGTTTTATGGGGCGGGAGGGCCCCGAGCAGTACTTC.

In its sample, this clonotype was seen many times. The V call is TRBV12-3 or TRBV12-4, the J call TRBJ2-1, with 9 bases that match TRBD2. The CDR3 extends over 16 amino acids. V lost 5 bases and J lost 2; bases outside the gene matches: 7. The CDR3 bases are TGTGCCAGCAGTCGATTAGCGGGAGCGACCTACAATGAGCAGTTCTTC. This gives the protein CASSRLAGATYNEQFF.

There are many counts of this clonotype. The V gene is TRBV30, the J gene TRBJ2-1; no firm D call. CDR3 length: 14 amino acids. V was clipped by 5 bases and J by 0 bases, with 11 bases between them. From germline, CDR1 is GTSNPN and CDR2 SVGIG (reference sequence). Written as DNA, the CDR3 is TGTGCCTGGCTACTCCCCAGCTCCTACAATGAGCAGTTCTTC. It is translated as CAWLLPSSYNEQFF.

This clonotype was seen repeatedly, ten times or more. The rearrangement joins TRBV18 to TRBJ1-4; 7 bases agree with TRBD1. V lost 1 base and J lost 0; bases outside the gene matches: 5. This CDR3 is built from 17 residues. The germline gives CDR1 KGHSH, CDR2 LQKENI. The CDR3 DNA reads TGTGCCAGCTCACCACTCCCTCAGGGGGCAACTAATGAAAAACTGTTTTTT. Its protein is CASSPLPQGATNEKLFF.

The chain carries TRBV27 and TRBJ1-5; possibly TRBD1 for D (5 bases). The CDR3 covers 16 residues. CDR1 and CDR2 from the germline V gene are MNHEY and SMNVEV (reference sequence). With 2 bases removed from V and 10 bases from J, the gap between germline ends came to 21 bases. The CDR3 sequence: CASSLRGEVRDRPQHF. For the CDR3, the DNA is TGTGCCAGCAGTTTAAGGGGTGAAGTCCGTGACAGACCCCAGCATTTT.

At least ten counts were recorded for this clonotype. This chain uses TRBV11-2 with TRBJ2-3; TRBD2 might be the D (6 bases). The V and J ends lost 3 bases and 1 base respectively, with 8 bases between them. Germline values: CDR1 SGHAT, CDR2 FQNNGV. The CDR3 extends over 14 amino acids. CDR3 sequence (DNA): TGTGCCAGCAGCTTCCCGGGGGGCACAGATACGCAGTATTTT. As protein: CASSFPGGTDTQYF.

This clonotype occurred many times. This chain joins TRBV16 and TRBJ2-7; the D call may be TRBD1 or TRBD2 (5 bases each). Trimming shortened V by 0 bases and J by 6 bases, and 15 bases separated the two germline ends. The germline V gene has CDR1 KGHSY and CDR2 FQNENV. CDR3 size: 15 residues. As DNA, the CDR3 is TGTGCCAGCAGCCAATCGGGAGAGGGGTTATTCGAGCAGTACTTC. Its protein is CASSQSGEGLFEQYF.

In its sample, this clonotype was seen many times. This chain connects TRBV2 to TRBJ1-1, with 11 nucleotides matching TRBD1. Germline CDR1 SNHLY, CDR2 FYNNEI. CDR3 length: 16 amino acids. With V trimmed by 6 bases and J by 0 bases, 6 bases remained unmatched. The CDR3 loop reads CASSPGQGVLNTEAFF. CDR3 in DNA: TGTGCCAGCAGCCCGGGACAGGGGGTCCTGAACACTGAAGCTTTCTTT.

This chain joins TRBV19 and TRBJ1-2, with 8 bases aligning to TRBD1. CDR1 is LNHDA, CDR2 SQIVND, per germline (reference sequence). Germline trimming cut 5 bases from V and 2 bases from J; bases unmatched to any gene: 4. This CDR3 region has 14 residues. This CDR3 is CASSARTGNYGYTF. In DNA, the CDR3 is TGTGCCAGTAGTGCCCGGACAGGGAACTATGGCTACACCTTC.

The genes are TRBV7-8 and TRBJ1-1, with D possibly being TRBD1 (6 bases). Trimming shortened V by 5 bases and J by 8 bases, and 21 bases separated the two germline ends. This CDR3 region has 15 residues. Germline-derived CDR1 and CDR2 are SGHVS and FQNEAQ. The CDR3 loop is CASSLPGVGDREAFF. As DNA, the CDR3 is TGTGCCAGCAGCCTCCCAGGGGTGGGGGACCGGGAAGCTTTCTTT.

This clonotype has a count of ten or more. V usage is TRBV2 and J usage is TRBJ1-1; D may be TRBD1 (5 bases). CDR3 size: 16 residues. V lost 5 bases and J 3 bases, leaving 19 bases between the germline ends. Germline assignment: CDR1 SNHLY and CDR2 FYNNEI. The CDR3 DNA sequence: TGTGCCAGCAGTCGCAGCCGGGACGGCGGAGACACTGAAGCTTTCTTT. Translating it yields CASSRSRDGGDTEAFF.

This clonotype was counted a few times. This chain connects TRBV6-1 to TRBJ1-2; the D is unclear. Trimming cost V 10 bases and J 4 bases, with 19 bases left between them. The CDR3 totals 14 residues. Germline lookup yields CDR1 MNHNS and CDR2 SASEGT. The CDR3, as DNA: TGTGCCATCACCTTGGGCGACCGGGGCTATGGCTACACCTTC. Translating it yields CAITLGDRGYGYTF.

V is TRBV6-1 and J is TRBJ1-1; D ambiguous. The CDR3 has 13 residues. The germline V and J ends were trimmed by 10 bases and 1 base, with 13 bases remaining between them. Per the germline V gene, CDR1 is MNHNS and CDR2 is SASEGT. The CDR3 sequence is CATTYAGNTEAFF. The CDR3 DNA is TGTGCCACCACCTATGCGGGGAACACTGAAGCTTTCTTT.

The chain has TRBV11-3 and TRBJ2-1; 10 bases match TRBD2. V lost 4 bases to trimming and J lost 8 bases; unmatched junction nucleotides: 14. This CDR3 contains 17 residues. The V gene's germline CDR1 is SGHNT and CDR2 YENEEA. This CDR3 reads CASSSRLAGPPGDEQFF. The CDR3 coding sequence is TGTGCCAGCAGCTCCCGACTAGCGGGTCCCCCAGGGGATGAGCAGTTCTTC. Complete variable domain (other parts from reference TRBV11-3 and TRBJ2-1): EAGVVQSPRYKIIEKKQPVAFWCNPISGHNTLYWYLQNLGQGPELLIRYENEEAVDDSQLPKDRFSAERLKGVDSTLKIQPAELGDSAVYLCASSSRLAGPPGDEQFFGPGTRLTVL.

This clonotype came up many times. The rearrangement uses TRBV30 and TRBJ2-1; 12 bases fit TRBD2. Trimming cost V 4 bases and J 4 bases; bases outside gene matches: 2. Germline CDR1 and CDR2: GTSNPN and SVGIG (reference sequence). The CDR3 length is 14 residues. In DNA, the CDR3 is TGTGCCTGGACTGGACTAGCGGGATACAATGAGCAGTTCTTC. This gives the protein CAWTGLAGYNEQFF.

This clonotype was seen repeatedly, ten times or more. V and J are TRBV27 and TRBJ2-1, with 10 nucleotides matching TRBD2. CDR1 and CDR2 (germline): MNHEY, SMNVEV (reference sequence). Unmatched junction bases numbered 15, after V lost 4 bases and J lost 6 bases. The CDR3 has 18 amino acids. In DNA, the CDR3 is TGTGCCAGCAGTTCAACAGGGACTAGCGTTTACTCTTTCAATGAGCAGTTCTTC. This gives the protein CASSSTGTSVYSFNEQFF.

V gene TRBV6-1 combines with J gene TRBJ2-2; 9 nucleotides agree with TRBD2. CDR1 and CDR2 (germline): MNHNS, SASEGT. The CDR3 has 16 amino acids. J was trimmed by 7 bases and V by 6 bases; bases with no gene match: 12. Here the CDR3 reads CASSGAGGPHVGELFF. In nucleotides, the CDR3 is TGTGCCAGCAGCGGGGCGGGAGGGCCTCATGTCGGGGAGCTGTTTTTT.

This clonotype was observed many times. The CDR3 nucleotides are TGCGCCAGCAACCAACTAGCGGGAGGGAATGAGCAGTTCTTC. This sequence encodes CASNQLAGGNEQFF. The chain recombines TRBV5-1 with TRBJ2-1, with 13 bases lining up with TRBD2. Germline V gene sequence: CDR1 SGHRS, CDR2 YFSETQ. CDR3 length equals 14 residues. V shed 6 bases, J shed 7 bases, and the junction held 4 bases outside the gene matches.

This clonotype showed up many times. This chain connects TRBV11-2 to TRBJ2-1; TRBD2 is a possible D gene (7 bases). With 5 bases removed from V and 9 bases from J, the gap between germline ends came to 20 bases. The germline V gene has CDR1 SGHAT and CDR2 FQNNGV. The CDR3 is 15 amino acids. CDR3 sequence: CASSPEGGRGREQFF. As DNA, the CDR3 is TGTGCCAGCAGCCCCGAAGGGGGGAGGGGTCGTGAGCAGTTCTTC. Full variable domain (outside the CDR3, taken from reference TRBV11-2 and TRBJ2-1): EAGVAQSPRYKIIEKRQSVAFWCNPISGHATLYWYQQILGQGPKLLIQFQNNGVVDDSQLPKDRFSAERLKGVDSTLKIQPAKLEDSAVYLCASSPEGGRGREQFFGPGTRLTVL.

This clonotype was counted at least ten times. This chain joins TRBV29-1 and TRBJ2-1, with D unresolved. Germline values: CDR1 SQVTM, CDR2 ANQGSEA. This CDR3 spans 14 amino acids. Trimming stripped 3 bases from V and 3 bases from J, with 12 bases between. The CDR3 loop reads CSVDSLTNYNEQFF. In nucleotides, the CDR3 is TGCAGCGTTGATTCCCTAACCAACTACAATGAGCAGTTCTTC.

The sample holds many counts of this clonotype. The V and J genes are TRBV27 and TRBJ2-1, with 8 positions matching TRBD2. The length of the CDR3 is 16 residues. V lost 7 bases to trimming and J lost 5 bases; unmatched junction nucleotides: 13. The germline CDR1 and CDR2 sequences are MNHEY and SMNVEV (reference sequence). The CDR3, as DNA: TGTGCCAGCACCCTACTCTCAGGGACTAGTCACAATGAGCAGTTCTTC. Protein sequence: CASTLLSGTSHNEQFF.

At least ten counts were recorded for this clonotype. The rearrangement links TRBV3-1 to TRBJ1-2, with 11 bases aligning to TRBD1. With V trimmed by 0 bases and J by 5 bases, 8 bases remained unmatched. The CDR3 consists of 17 residues. Germline CDR1 LGHDT, CDR2 YNNKEL (reference sequence). The CDR3 DNA is TGTGCCAGCAGCCAAGATCATGTAGGGACAGGGGGGTATGGCTACACCTTC. As protein: CASSQDHVGTGGYGYTF.

This clonotype was detected many times. This chain uses TRBV6-1 with TRBJ1-3, with 7 bases that match TRBD1. Germline loops: CDR1 MNHNS, CDR2 SASEGT. V shed 5 bases, J shed 2 bases, and the junction held 9 bases outside the gene matches. The CDR3 runs 16 residues. The CDR3 DNA reads as TGTGCCAGCAGTCACGGACAGGTGGACCCTGGAAACACCATATATTTT. It yields the protein CASSHGQVDPGNTIYF.

A word on this clonotype: A much larger clone lies a single base off, so this may be a read error. The rearrangement links TRBV6-1 to TRBJ1-3; no reliable D call. V dropped 6 bases and J dropped 0 bases, with 6 bases sitting between them. The CDR3 runs 13 residues. CDR1 is MNHNS and CDR2 is SASEGT in the germline V gene. CDR3 region: CASRGSSGNTIYF. The CDR3 region has the DNA TGTGCCAGCAGGGGCAGCTCTGGAAACACCATATATTTT.

This clonotype was detected ten times or more. This chain uses TRBV6-1 with TRBJ1-1; D unclear. Germline V gives CDR1 MNHNS, CDR2 SASEGT. V was clipped by 4 bases and J by 0 bases, with 9 bases between them. This CDR3 is built from 14 residues. For the CDR3, the DNA is TGTGCCAGCAGTGGAGGCCTTGTGAACACTGAAGCTTTCTTT. Amino acids: CASSGGLVNTEAFF.

This clonotype has ten or more counts. The rearrangement links TRBV18 to TRBJ1-2, with 9 bases matching TRBD1. The CDR3 covers 13 residues. J was trimmed by 6 bases and V by 3 bases; bases with no gene match: 2. CDR1 and CDR2 from the germline V gene are KGHSH and LQKENI. The CDR3 DNA reads as TGTGCCAGCTCACCCGGGACAGGGAATGGCTACACCTTC. This translates into CASSPGTGNGYTF.